These 21 T cell receptor beta chains originate from one sample sequenced in a study of CD4 T cells in relation to SARS-CoV-2 and coronaviruses (dated by TCRdb to the early 2020s). CD4+ T cells from unexposed donors were collected before the COVID-19 pandemic (2011-2018). Following 10 days of culture, the EasySep CD4+ T cell isolation kit was used to isolate CD4+ T cells. Library preparation employed the immunoSEQ multiplex PCR assay. Held by TCRdb, this immuneACCESS table contains in-frame sequences only and omits some clones. Under half of the omission traces to an unresolved V gene where checked; the cause of the rest is unknown. This sample has about 21,000 clones in its table, and 74% of those were observed once. 20% to 25% of the sample rests with the top ten. For these TCRs, the target antigens are not known. Sequencing used CD4+ T cells from PBMCs, cultured in vitro. The receptors derive from a human donor in good health.

This sequence joins TRBV2 and TRBJ1-2, with 8 bases matching TRBD1. The CDR3 consists of 15 residues. Trimming at V came to 6 bases and at J to 3 bases, leaving 9 bases not matched to a gene. Germline CDR1 and CDR2: SNHLY and FYNNEI. CDR3 region: CASRKAGGGDYGYTF. The CDR3 coding sequence is TGTGCCAGCAGGAAAGCAGGGGGCGGGGACTATGGCTACACCTTC.

The chain carries TRBV2 and TRBJ2-1; 8 nucleotides line up with TRBD2. The V and J ends lost 3 bases and 3 bases, in that order; junction bases with no gene match: 4. The CDR3 has 15 amino acids. CDR1 is SNHLY, CDR2 FYNNEI, per germline. The CDR3 protein is CASSDGRGDYNEQFF. Here the CDR3 DNA reads TGTGCCAGCAGTGACGGGCGGGGGGACTACAATGAGCAGTTCTTC. The full variable domain, in which reference TRBV2 and TRBJ2-1 provide the parts outside the CDR3, is EPEVTQTPSHQVTQMGQEVILRCVPISNHLYFYWYRQILGQKVEFLVSFYNNEISEKSEIFDDQFSVERPDGSNFTLKIRSTKLEDSAMYFCASSDGRGDYNEQFFGPGTRLTVL.

The chain uses TRBV5-4 and TRBJ1-2, with 10 bases lining up with TRBD1. Germline CDR1 is SGHNT and CDR2 is YYREEE (reference sequence). CDR3 length: 17 amino acids. J was trimmed by 4 bases and V by 4 bases; bases with no gene match: 13. The CDR3 coding sequence is TGTGCCAGCAGCCATAAAACGACAGGGGGCATAGGCTATGGCTACACCTTC. It specifies CASSHKTTGGIGYGYTF.

The chain joins TRBV6-1 to TRBJ1-4, with a weak D call TRBD1 (5 bases). V was shortened by 1 base and J by 8 bases, with 14 bases between the two germline ends. The germline V gene encodes CDR1 MNHNS and CDR2 SASEGT. The CDR3 is made up of 15 amino acids. This CDR3 is CASSEGRGSWEKLFF. DNA for the CDR3: TGTGCCAGCAGTGAAGGCCGGGGGTCGTGGGAAAAACTGTTTTTT.

The chain links TRBV6-2 or TRBV6-3 to TRBJ1-6; D unresolved. CDR3 length: 13 amino acids. Germline loops: CDR1 MNHEY, CDR2 SVGEGT. The V end was cut by 3 bases, the J end by 7 bases, with 7 bases between. The CDR3 coding sequence is TGTGCCAGCAGTTATCCCGGGAATTCACCCCTCCACTTT. Translation: CASSYPGNSPLHF.

CDR3 in amino acids: CASSWGAGADGYTF. The CDR3, as DNA: TGTGCCAGCAGCTGGGGTGCGGGGGCAGATGGCTACACCTTC. The V and J genes are TRBV5-4 and TRBJ1-2; D perhaps matches TRBD1 (6 bases). The CDR3 is 14 amino acids. The V end lost 3 bases, the J end lost 6 bases, and 15 bases lay between the germline ends. Germline-derived CDR1 and CDR2 are SGHNT and YYREEE (reference sequence).

The sample holds one count of this clone. The chain uses TRBV4-2 and TRBJ1-2, with 9 bases matching TRBD1. Trimming removed 5 bases from V and 4 bases from J; junction bases left unmatched: 8. CDR1 is LGHNA, CDR2 YNFKEQ, per germline. The CDR3 sequence is 15 residues long. CDR3 sequence reads: CASSKRDREIYGYTF. The CDR3 DNA reads TGTGCCAGCAGCAAACGGGACAGGGAGATCTATGGCTACACCTTC.

The chain recombines TRBV29-1 with TRBJ2-3; possible D gene TRBD1, 5 bases. The V and J ends lost 4 bases and 6 bases respectively, with 17 bases between them. Germline lookup yields CDR1 SQVTM and CDR2 ANQGSEA. The CDR3 spans 14 residues. CDR3 loop: CSVALRQSGDTQYF. The CDR3, as DNA: TGCAGCGTTGCCCTAAGACAGTCCGGGGATACGCAGTATTTT.

The chain is built from TRBV5-1 and TRBJ1-3, with D tentatively TRBD1 (5 bases). Germline CDR1 SGHRS, CDR2 YFSETQ. Trimming cost V 2 bases and J 0 bases, with 9 bases left between them. The CDR3 runs 15 residues. CDR3 sequence: CASSLAGISGNTIYF. DNA of the CDR3: TGCGCCAGCAGCTTAGCAGGGATCTCTGGAAACACCATATATTTT. Drawing the rest from reference TRBV5-1 and TRBJ1-3, the complete variable domain is KAGVTQTPRYLIKTRGQQVTLSCSPISGHRSVSWYQQTPGQGLQFLFEYFSETQRNKGNFPGRFSGRQFSNSRSEMNVSTLELGDSALYLCASSLAGISGNTIYFGEGSWLTVV.

The V call is TRBV19, the J call TRBJ2-3; 9 bases fit TRBD1. The CDR3 is made up of 16 amino acids. V dropped 9 bases and J dropped 2; count of bases not matched to a gene: 12. From germline, CDR1 is LNHDA and CDR2 SQIVND (reference sequence). CDR3 DNA sequence: TGTGCCAGCCGAGCTCGAGGACAGGGGTTCACAGATACGCAGTATTTT. Its translation: CASRARGQGFTDTQYF. The full variable domain, with the rest looked up from reference TRBV19 and TRBJ2-3, is DGGITQSPKYLFRKEGQNVTLSCEQNLNHDAMYWYRQDPGQGLRLIYYSQIVNDFQKGDIAEGYSVSREKKESFPLTVTSAQKNPTAFYLCASRARGQGFTDTQYFGPGTRLTVL.

Only a few counts were recorded for this clone. This rearrangement joins TRBV5-5 to TRBJ1-5; a weak D match, TRBD1 (5 bases). Germline assignment: CDR1 SGHKS and CDR2 YYEKEE (reference sequence). The V and J ends lost 3 bases and 5 bases respectively, with 9 bases between them. The CDR3 spans 13 residues. The chain's CDR3 is CASSSRADQPQHF. CDR3 DNA sequence: TGTGCCAGCAGCTCCAGGGCCGATCAGCCCCAGCATTTT. Full variable domain (rest looked up from reference TRBV5-5 and TRBJ1-5): DAGVTQSPTHLIKTRGQQVTLRCSPISGHKSVSWYQQVLGQGPQFIFQYYEKEERGRGNFPDRFSARQFPNYSSELNVNALLLGDSALYLCASSSRADQPQHFGDGTRLSIL.

This sequence joins TRBV6-1 and TRBJ2-7; TRBD2 matches 8 bases. Germline CDR1 reads MNHNS; CDR2 reads SASEGT. CDR3 length equals 15 residues. V shed 2 bases, J shed 4 bases, and the junction held 7 bases outside the gene matches. The chain's CDR3 is CASSESAGGLYEQYF. CDR3 nucleotides: TGTGCCAGCAGTGAAAGTGCGGGGGGACTATACGAGCAGTACTTC.

This clone showed up just a few times. The rearrangement links TRBV3-1 (or the pseudogene TRBV3-2) to TRBJ1-2, with D perhaps matching TRBD1 (5 bases). With 3 bases removed from V and 4 bases from J, the gap between germline ends came to 9 bases. The CDR3 covers 13 residues. Germline lookup yields CDR1 LGHDT and CDR2 YNNKEL (reference sequence). CDR3 amino acids: CASSQRGGYGYTF. The CDR3 coding sequence is TGTGCCAGCAGCCAGCGGGGGGGCTATGGCTACACCTTC.

This clone has only one observation. The chain has TRBV5-6 and TRBJ2-3, with D unresolved. V lost 0 bases and J 8 bases, leaving 4 bases between the germline ends. The CDR3 loop spans 11 amino acids. CDR1 and CDR2 (germline): SGHDT, YYEEEE. For the CDR3, the DNA is TGTGCCAGCAGCTTGGAAGGTACGCAGTATTTT. Translating it yields CASSLEGTQYF.

The chain uses TRBV7-3 and TRBJ2-3; TRBD2 matches at 7 bases. CDR1 SGHTA and CDR2 FQGTGA come from the germline V gene. Unmatched junction bases numbered 2, after V lost 1 base and J lost 4 bases. CDR3 length: 14 residues. The CDR3 sequence is CASSLSGSADTQYF. CDR3 sequence (DNA): TGTGCCAGCAGCTTAAGCGGGAGTGCAGATACGCAGTATTTT.

The rearrangement joins TRBV19 to TRBJ1-2, with 8 bases lining up with TRBD1. The CDR3 totals 14 residues. Germline CDR1 and CDR2: LNHDA and SQIVND (reference sequence). V was pared by 3 bases and J by 13 bases, with 13 bases of the junction left unmatched. The CDR3 region has the DNA TGTGCCAGTAGTATTTGGCGAACAGGGGGGACTGCCACCTTC. The encoded protein is CASSIWRTGGTATF.

V gene TRBV27 combines with J gene TRBJ2-1; TRBD2 aligns across 9 bases. Germline CDR1 is MNHEY and CDR2 is SMNVEV (reference sequence). Trimming at V came to 2 bases and at J to 6 bases, leaving 5 bases not matched to a gene. This CDR3 is 15 amino acids long. CDR3: CASSLEPSGANEQFF. Here the CDR3 DNA reads TGTGCCAGCAGTTTAGAGCCTAGCGGGGCCAATGAGCAGTTCTTC.

The V call is TRBV27, the J call TRBJ2-1, with 12 nucleotides matching TRBD1. Germline CDR1 and CDR2: MNHEY and SMNVEV (reference sequence). V trimming: 8 bases; J trimming: 8 bases; junction bases outside the gene matches: 13. The CDR3 has 16 amino acids. Here the CDR3 reads CASCNRRDRGRDEQFF. The DNA of the CDR3 is TGTGCCAGCTGCAATCGCCGGGACAGGGGGCGCGATGAGCAGTTCTTC.

This chain uses TRBV6-4 with TRBJ2-2; TRBD2 matches 7 bases. The germline gives CDR1 MRHNA, CDR2 SNTAGT. V shed 2 bases, J shed 0 bases, and the junction held 3 bases outside the gene matches. The CDR3 spans 16 residues. CDR3 loop: CASSDVSGANTGELFF. Here the CDR3 DNA reads TGTGCCAGCAGTGACGTAAGCGGGGCGAACACCGGGGAGCTGTTTTTT.

The chain has TRBV7-3 and TRBJ2-1; TRBD2 matches at 11 bases. Germline V gene sequence: CDR1 SGHTA, CDR2 FQGTGA. This CDR3 has 15 residues. V lost 4 bases and J lost 8; bases outside the gene matches: 7. CDR3 sequence (DNA): TGTGCCAGCAGCTCACTAGCGGGAGAAGTGGATGAGCAGTTCTTC. Translated, it gives CASSSLAGEVDEQFF.

This clone was observed a few times. The V call is TRBV5-1, the J call TRBJ1-2; a possible D gene is TRBD1 (5 bases). Trimming cost V 5 bases and J 0 bases, with 14 bases left between them. This CDR3 region has 15 residues. CDR1 is SGHRS and CDR2 is YFSETQ in the germline V gene. The CDR3 sequence: CASRSPGAANYGYTF. For the CDR3, the DNA is TGCGCCAGCAGAAGCCCCGGGGCAGCTAACTATGGCTACACCTTC.